This passage covers 26 T cell receptor beta chains from one sample sequenced in a study of regulatory T cells in long-lasting Graves disease. Time point here: newly diagnosed GD, antithyroid drugs for less than 3 months. PBMC-extracted RNA yielded the TCR library. CDR3-region Arm-PCR and iRepertoire HTBI primers produced the TCR beta libraries. TCRdb passed the multiplex PCR reads through MiXCR, listing each CDR3 protein once. Of some 330,000 distinct CDR3 sequences listed, approximately 12% are singletons. This same sample was also part of a study on T cells in Graves' hyperthyroidism and ophthalmopathy.

This sample comprised peripheral blood mononuclear cells (PBMCs), obtained at new diagnosis, from a patient treated with antithyroid drugs. Receptors originate from a woman aged 18-29 years with Graves disease.

This clonotype was counted ten times or more. The CDR3 region is CASSYGGQGANTEAFF. DNA of the CDR3: TGTGCCAGCAGTTACGGGGGACAGGGGGCCAACACTGAAGCTTTCTTT. The V and J genes are TRBV6-5 and TRBJ1-1; 12 bases match TRBD1. The CDR3 is made up of 16 amino acids. With V trimmed by 2 bases and J by 2 bases, 3 bases remained unmatched. Per the germline V gene, CDR1 is MNHEY and CDR2 is SVGAGI.

This clonotype came up many times. The J gene is TRBJ2-3, the V gene TRBV27; unclear D gene. The CDR3 runs to 13 residues. V lost 5 bases, J lost 4 bases, and 10 bases lay in between. Germline assignment: CDR1 MNHEY and CDR2 SMNVEV (reference sequence). The CDR3 DNA is TGTGCCAGCAGTCTCATAGAAGCAGATACGCAGTATTTT. Translated, it gives CASSLIEADTQYF.

This clonotype was picked up many times. The chain joins TRBV3-1 to TRBJ2-1; 10 bases map to TRBD1. The CDR3 sequence is 15 residues long. The V and J ends lost 2 bases and 7 bases, in that order; junction bases with no gene match: 5. Germline assignment: CDR1 LGHDT and CDR2 YNNKEL (reference sequence). CDR3 DNA: TGTGCCAGCAGCCAACGGGACAGGGGTGGGAATGAGCAGTTCTTC. This sequence encodes CASSQRDRGGNEQFF.

This clonotype has a count of ten or more. The chain joins TRBV5-1 to TRBJ2-1; TRBD2 aligns across 11 bases. The junction had 4 bases not matched to a gene; V was cut back by 5 bases and J by 6 bases. The CDR3 runs to 14 residues. CDR1 and CDR2 from the germline V gene are SGHRS and YFSETQ. CDR3 region: CASRGLAEGNEQFF. The CDR3 DNA is TGCGCCAGCAGGGGACTAGCGGAGGGCAATGAGCAGTTCTTC.

The sample holds many counts of this clonotype. The rearrangement joins TRBV7-6 to TRBJ2-1; D is possibly TRBD2 (6 bases). Trimming shortened V by 5 bases and J by 7 bases, and 15 bases separated the two germline ends. CDR1 and CDR2 from the germline V gene are SGHVS and FNYEAQ. The CDR3 contains 14 residues. The CDR3 nucleotides read TGTGCCAGCAGCGCTATGGGGCGGGAAAATGAGCAGTTCTTC. It codes for CASSAMGRENEQFF.

The rearrangement links TRBV20-1 to TRBJ2-1; TRBD2 matches 7 bases. The CDR3 is made up of 11 amino acids. V dropped 5 bases and J dropped 13; count of bases not matched to a gene: 8. Germline V gene data show CDR1 as DFQATT and CDR2 as SNEGSKA (reference sequence). The CDR3 bases are TGCAGTGCTCGGGACTACTTCCTACAGTTCTTC. Encoded protein: CSARDYFLQFF.

This clonotype has a count of ten or more. This rearrangement joins TRBV7-2 to TRBJ2-7; D not resolved. The CDR3 runs to 14 residues. Trimming cost V 1 base and J 4 bases, with 11 bases left between them. Germline V lookup: CDR1 SGHTA, CDR2 FQGNSA. The CDR3 nucleotides are TGTGCCAGCAGCTTAGGTGGACCCGAATACGAGCAGTACTTC. This translates into CASSLGGPEYEQYF.

With regard to this clonotype: A read error is the likely source, as a far larger clone sits one nucleotide away. J is TRBJ2-5 and V is TRBV7-2; D remains unclear. V was trimmed by 1 base and J by 11 bases, leaving 20 bases between them. In germline, CDR1 is SGHTA, CDR2 FQGNSA. This CDR3 spans 15 amino acids. The CDR3 sequence: CASSLDSLGYNEQYF. The CDR3 DNA reads TGTGCCAGCAGCTTAGATAGCTTGGGCTACAATGAGCAGTACTTC.

This clonotype was picked up many times. The chain carries TRBV10-3 and TRBJ2-3; 8 bases are a match to TRBD1. Germline CDR1 is ENHRY and CDR2 is SYGVKD. J gave up 5 bases and V 0 bases, and 10 bases lay outside the gene matches. The CDR3 contains 17 residues. The CDR3, as DNA: TGTGCCATCAGTGAGTCGAGTGGGACAGGTGCTGTAGATACGCAGTATTTT. Protein sequence: CAISESSGTGAVDTQYF.

This clonotype was observed many times. This chain connects TRBV28 to TRBJ1-1, with 7 positions matching TRBD1. This CDR3 spans 14 amino acids. From germline, CDR1 is MDHEN and CDR2 SYDVKM. Germline trimming cut 5 bases from V and 0 bases from J; bases unmatched to any gene: 3. DNA of the CDR3: TGTGCCAGCAGTAAACAGGGGATGAACACTGAAGCTTTCTTT. Translated: CASSKQGMNTEAFF.

This clonotype was counted many times. The chain links TRBV6-1 to TRBJ2-2, with TRBD2 matching 16 bases. The CDR3 length is 18 residues. Per germline, CDR1 MNHNS and CDR2 SASEGT. Trimming removed 5 bases from V and 3 bases from J; junction bases left unmatched: 6. The CDR3 is CASSLGTSGRAYTGELFF. In DNA, the CDR3 is TGTGCCAGCAGTCTAGGGACTAGCGGGAGGGCGTACACCGGGGAGCTGTTTTTT.

CDR3 loop: CASSQVFTSPRQETQYF. The DNA for the CDR3 is TGCGCCAGCAGCCAAGTTTTTACTAGCCCGAGACAAGAGACCCAGTACTTC. The rearrangement links TRBV4-3 to TRBJ2-5; maybe TRBD2 (6 bases). Trimming left V 1 base short and J 2 bases short, with 17 bases between. Germline values: CDR1 LGHNA, CDR2 YSLEER. The CDR3 runs to 17 residues.

This clonotype has more than one count but fewer than ten. The V call is TRBV9, the J call TRBJ2-1; D is undetermined. Trimming took 0 bases from V and 13 from J, leaving 17 bases between them. This CDR3 is 14 amino acids long. CDR1 is SGDLS and CDR2 is YYNGEE in the germline V gene. The chain's CDR3 is CASSVGGVKNDQFF. The CDR3 DNA sequence: TGTGCCAGCAGCGTAGGAGGAGTTAAAAACGATCAGTTCTTC.

This clonotype was picked up a small number of times. CDR3 residues: CASSYGDTGELFF. In nucleotides, the CDR3 is TGTGCCAGCAGTTATGGGGACACCGGGGAGCTGTTTTTT. The chain carries TRBV6-2 or TRBV6-3 and TRBJ2-2; no definite D call. Germline assignment: CDR1 MNHEY and CDR2 SVGEGT. V dropped 3 bases and J dropped 3 bases, with 5 bases sitting between them. The CDR3 is made up of 13 amino acids.

This clonotype appeared many times. The chain carries TRBV28 and TRBJ2-1; D call uncertain. The length of the CDR3 is 16 residues. Trimming pared 2 bases from V and 9 bases from J, leaving 20 bases between. Germline CDR1 and CDR2: MDHEN and SYDVKM. The CDR3, as DNA: TGTGCCAGCAGTTTAGTACACACAATGCCGAGAGGTGAGCAGTTCTTC. It yields the protein CASSLVHTMPRGEQFF.

This clonotype was recorded at least ten times. At one of its ends the junction is not consistent with the germline gene, which may arise from a read error. The chain uses TRBV4-3 and TRBJ1-1; 9 bases match TRBD1. CDR3 length equals 14 residues. The germline CDR1 and CDR2 sequences are LGHNA and YSLEER. The DNA of the CDR3 is TGTGCCAGCTCACAGGGACAGGGTGGCACTGAAGCTTTCTTT. Amino acids: CASSQGQGGTEAFF.

The table lists this clonotype with many counts. The V and J genes are TRBV12-3 or TRBV12-4 and TRBJ1-5; 7 nucleotides agree with TRBD1. The length of the CDR3 is 14 residues. The ends lost 6 bases at V and 5 bases at J; junction bases unmatched: 7. The CDR3 DNA follows: TGTGCCAGCAGGACGGGACAGATCCATCAGCCCCAGCATTTT. As protein: CASRTGQIHQPQHF.

This clonotype was recorded a few times. J is TRBJ2-3 and V is TRBV30, with D perhaps TRBD2 (6 bases). The CDR3 totals 11 residues. Germline values: CDR1 GTSNPN, CDR2 SVGIG (reference sequence). V was cut by 4 bases and J by 6 bases, with 8 bases left in between. This CDR3 is CAWMLADTQYF. DNA for the CDR3: TGTGCCTGGATGCTAGCGGATACGCAGTATTTT. Full variable domain (remainder filled in from reference TRBV30 and TRBJ2-3): SQTIHQWPATLVQPVGSPLSLECTVEGTSNPNLYWYRQAAGRGLQLLFYSVGIGQISSEVPQNLSASRPQDRQFILSSKKLLLSDSGFYLCAWMLADTQYFGPGTRLTVL.

This clonotype has a count of ten or more. The chain links TRBV12-3 or TRBV12-4 to TRBJ1-6, with 9 bases matching TRBD1. V dropped 5 bases and J dropped 6; count of bases not matched to a gene: 5. The CDR3 covers 15 residues. The CDR3 loop is CASSRDRDFNSPLHF. In DNA form, the CDR3 reads TGTGCCAGCAGTCGGGACAGGGATTTTAATTCACCCCTCCACTTT.

This sequence joins TRBV6-1 and TRBJ2-7; D remains unclear. CDR1 is MNHNS and CDR2 is SASEGT in the germline V gene. Between the trimmed V and J ends, which lost 7 bases and 6 bases, there was a span of 10 bases. The CDR3 loop spans 11 amino acids. The CDR3 DNA is TGTGCCAGCACGAAGGCCGGCGAGCAGTACTTC. Protein product: CASTKAGEQYF.

At least ten counts were recorded for this clonotype. J is TRBJ2-1 and V is TRBV11-2, with 10 bases identical to TRBD1. The germline gives CDR1 SGHAT, CDR2 FQNNGV. V lost 5 bases and J lost 2; bases outside the gene matches: 3. The CDR3 covers 15 residues. The CDR3 DNA sequence: TGTGCCAGCAGCCCAGGACAGGGGGCCTACAATGAGCAGTTCTTC. It specifies CASSPGQGAYNEQFF.

This clonotype was found many times. The chain employs TRBV12-3 or TRBV12-4 and TRBJ2-2; D is unresolved. CDR3 length: 14 residues. The ends were cut back, 3 bases at V and 1 base at J, with 6 bases in the middle. CDR3 protein: CASSFVGNTGELFF. The CDR3 nucleotides read TGTGCCAGCAGTTTCGTAGGGAACACCGGGGAGCTGTTTTTT.

V and J are TRBV4-3 and TRBJ2-3; D may be TRBD2 (7 bases). Germline V lookup: CDR1 LGHNA, CDR2 YSLEER. V was cut by 3 bases and J by 6 bases, with 22 bases left in between. This CDR3 is 17 amino acids long. DNA for the CDR3: TGCGCCAGCAGCCAGGTCTCCTTGGGGGCGGGGGACGATACGCAGTATTTT. Encoded protein: CASSQVSLGAGDDTQYF.

This clonotype was seen repeatedly, ten times or more. The DNA of the CDR3 is TGTGCCAGCAGCGTAGTGCCGGGGAGGGCGAACACTGAAGCTTTCTTT. It translates to CASSVVPGRANTEAFF. This chain links TRBV9 with TRBJ1-1, with D uncertain. This CDR3 contains 16 residues. Germline V lookup: CDR1 SGDLS, CDR2 YYNGEE. V lost 0 bases and J 1 base, leaving 13 bases between the germline ends.

Ten or more counts support this clonotype. The chain uses TRBV12-3 or TRBV12-4 and TRBJ2-7; 7 positions match TRBD1. The CDR3 sequence is 15 residues long. Trimming cost V 3 bases and J 5 bases; bases outside gene matches: 10. The CDR3 coding sequence is TGTGCCAGCAGTTTCTGGACAGGTTCGCGAGACGAGCAGTACTTC. It is translated as CASSFWTGSRDEQYF.

This clonotype came up many times. The chain employs TRBV14 and TRBJ1-1; D is possibly TRBD1 (5 bases). CDR1 and CDR2 from the germline V gene are SGHDN and FVKESK. Between the trimmed V and J ends, which lost 1 base and 1 base, there was a span of 13 bases. CDR3 length equals 16 residues. CDR3 DNA: TGTGCCAGCAGCCAAGTTGGTCAGGGATGGAACACTGAAGCTTTCTTT. It yields the protein CASSQVGQGWNTEAFF.